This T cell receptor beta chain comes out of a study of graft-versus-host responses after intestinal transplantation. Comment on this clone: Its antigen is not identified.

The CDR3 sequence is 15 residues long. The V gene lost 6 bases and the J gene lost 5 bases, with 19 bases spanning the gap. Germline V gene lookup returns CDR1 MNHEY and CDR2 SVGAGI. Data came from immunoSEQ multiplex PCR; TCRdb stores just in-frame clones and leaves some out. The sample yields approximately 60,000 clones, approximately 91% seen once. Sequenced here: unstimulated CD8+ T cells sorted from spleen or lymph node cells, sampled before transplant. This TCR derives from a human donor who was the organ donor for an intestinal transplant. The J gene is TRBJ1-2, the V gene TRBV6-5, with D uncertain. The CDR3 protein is CASSWSSTPPYGYTF. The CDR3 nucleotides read TGTGCCAGCAGCTGGAGCTCTACACCACCTTATGGCTACACCTTC.